This T cell receptor beta chain was captured in a study of blood T cell repertoires in COVID-19. The V gene's germline CDR1 is SNHLY and CDR2 FYNNEI. CDR3 size: 15 residues. Trimming cost V 5 bases and J 3 bases; bases outside gene matches: 7. Profiling relied on immunoSEQ multiplex PCR, and the TCRdb table lists in-frame clones only, not all of them. The data show around 250,000 clones, roughly four fifths seen once. Sequencing was performed on PBMCs or T cells enriched from blood (not recorded which). The rearrangement uses TRBV2 and TRBJ1-2; 9 positions agree with TRBD1. The sequence was obtained from a man aged 25-45 years with acute COVID-19. CDR3 bases: TGTGCCAGCAGTCCTCTGACAGGGGGGGACTATGGCTACACCTTC. Translating gives CASSPLTGGDYGYTF. The full variable domain, its missing parts supplied by reference TRBV2 and TRBJ1-2, is EPEVTQTPSHQVTQMGQEVILRCVPISNHLYFYWYRQILGQKVEFLVSFYNNEISEKSEIFDDQFSVERPDGSNFTLKIRSTKLEDSAMYFCASSPLTGGDYGYTFGSGTRLTVV.